This T cell receptor (beta chain) was retrieved from a study of Graves' ophthalmopathy and Graves' hyperthyroidism. Study at large: Untreated patients at initial diagnosis provided peripheral blood. Study findings and constraints: The authors also found most expanded thyroid clonotypes above 0.001 frequency in blood.

From RNA, the CDR3 regions of TCR beta chains were amplified and sequenced. RT-PCR with HTBI primers came first, then second-round multiplex PCR. TCRdb re-derived calls from the multiplex PCR reads in MiXCR, one entry per CDR3 protein. The sample carries 170,000 or so distinct CDR3 sequences, roughly 37% recorded once. Looked up from germline, CDR1 is MNHEY and CDR2 is SVGAGI. With 2 bases removed from V and 10 bases from J, the gap between germline ends came to 15 bases. The CDR3 loop spans 15 amino acids. Concerning this clonotype: Its antigen is unknown.

Ophthalmopathy donors' eye disease showed moderate-to-severe activity, CAS of at least 3, NOSPECS of at least 4 and duration under 3 months. Enrollment excluded any patients with other autoimmune diseases, uncontrolled infections, pregnancy or lactation. Sequencing used peripheral blood. The clonotype comes from a woman between 40 and 55 years old with Graves' ophthalmopathy. V and J are TRBV6-5 and TRBJ1-6; possible D gene TRBD1, 5 bases. The CDR3 DNA is TGTGCCAGCAGTTACGGGACCCACGGGGAGTCACCCCTCCACTTT. Residues: CASSYGTHGESPLHF.